This record looks at one T cell receptor (beta chain) sequence and its context. Its antigen is not identified. It was with 60 Vbeta and 13 Jbeta primers that the PCR ran. Profiled with immunoSEQ multiplex PCR; TCRdb holds only in-frame clones, not every one. Seen here are 150,000 to 200,000 clones, around 84% observed once, and the top ten hold 2% to 2.5%. Trimming removed 0 bases from V and 2 bases from J, with 12 bases in between. The CDR3 length is 16 residues. The V gene's germline CDR1 is LNHNV and CDR2 YYDKDF (reference sequence). This entry is derived from a study of cytomegalovirus exposure and HLA in healthy donors. Study observations and caveats: Previously analyzed data showed that most TCR beta V segments were productive at a frequency of about 90% or about 30%.

V and J are TRBV15 and TRBJ2-3, with TRBD1 as a possible D gene (6 bases). This sequence was found in a man aged 18-30 years in good health and CMV-seropositive. The sequenced material came from PBMCs. CDR3 DNA sequence: TGTGCCACCAGCAGAGACAGGGGTGGGCCCACAGATACGCAGTATTTT. Residues: CATSRDRGGPTDTQYF. The entire variable domain, with the rest obtained from reference TRBV15 and TRBJ2-3, is as follows: DAMVIQNPRYQVTQFGKPVTLSCSQTLNHNVMYWYQQKSSQAPKLLFHYYDKDFNNEADTPDNFQSRRPNTSFCFLDIRSPGLGDTAMYLCATSRDRGGPTDTQYFGPGTRLTVL.